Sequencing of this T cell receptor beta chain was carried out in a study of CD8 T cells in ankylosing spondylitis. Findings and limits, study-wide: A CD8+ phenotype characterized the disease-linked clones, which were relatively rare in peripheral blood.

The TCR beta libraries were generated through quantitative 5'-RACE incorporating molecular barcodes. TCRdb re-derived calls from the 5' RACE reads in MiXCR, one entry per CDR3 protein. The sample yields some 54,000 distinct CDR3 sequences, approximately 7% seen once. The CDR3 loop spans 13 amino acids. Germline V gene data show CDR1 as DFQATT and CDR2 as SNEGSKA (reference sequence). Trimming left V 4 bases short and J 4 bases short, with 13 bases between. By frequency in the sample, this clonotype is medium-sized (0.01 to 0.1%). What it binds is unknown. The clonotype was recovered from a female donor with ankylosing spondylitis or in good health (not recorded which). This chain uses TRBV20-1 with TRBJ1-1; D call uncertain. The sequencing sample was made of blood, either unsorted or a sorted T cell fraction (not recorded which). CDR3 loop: CSATPRVGTEAFF. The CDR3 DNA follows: TGCAGTGCTACTCCTAGGGTAGGCACTGAAGCTTTCTTT.